These T cell receptor beta chains were read from a single sample in a study of type 1 regulatory T cells. These receptors have no known antigen. TCRdb independently ran MiXCR on the reads; one entry per CDR3 protein. The sample has about 67,000 distinct CDR3 sequences; 49% are singletons. The sample comprised cultured non-Tr1 T cells, either the whole culture or a sorted T cell fraction (not recorded which). These receptors originate from a human donor in good health. Each CDR3 is given without its conserved first and last residue. Each record gives: V gene, CDR3 protein.

>TRBV11-2
ASSLDPGAGELF
>TRBV27
TSSSRDTGELF
>TRBV6-1
ASSEFGGSLKTQY
>TRBV10-2
ASSVGSAEAF
>TRBV6-1
ASGGLRSEAF
>TRBV4-1
ASSQEVEPRTQY
>TRBV5-1
ASSLVAGGRNEQF
>TRBV28
ASSFFGTRGTGELF
>TRBV7-2
ASSESSGVYEQY
>TRBV3-1
ASSQAGSSRTDTQY
>TRBV29-1
SVEAVGDGNYGYT
>TRBV7-9
ASSLRDGGYT
>TRBV6-5
ASSYGGATNEKLF
>TRBV7-2
ASSGTGGRYGYT
>TRBV7-2
ASSPQEGNTIY
>TRBV4-2
ASSQTRTSGGSTDTQY
>TRBV5-1
ASSLEGQGLSGANVLT
>TRBV6-6
ASSYSMGQGNSPLH
>TRBV9
ASSVNRDFVNEQF
>TRBV3-1
ASSQGASSNEQF
>TRBV3-1
ASSPSGGAAQY
>TRBV6-5
ASSPTGTGSYNEQF
>TRBV12-5
ASGQGHEADTQY
>TRBV12-3/TRBV12-4
ASSFGTVYGYT
>TRBV5-1
ASSSAQGTETQY
>TRBV7-2
ASSRTPRNEQF
>TRBV5-1
ASSLGSGFAGELF
>TRBV13
ASSLRAGRETQY
>TRBV19
ASRTYNEQF
>TRBV5-1
ASSLELAGGYEQY
>TRBV5-1
ASSPDGGRTEAF
>TRBV6-2/TRBV6-3
ASTQGANNQPQH
>TRBV6-5
ASSRKGWANTEAF
>TRBV7-2
ASSLLQGQTQY
>TRBV11-2
ASSLDGQYTGELF
>TRBV11-2
ASSLYSNQPQH
>TRBV5-1
ASSTAGYFQETQY
>TRBV5-1
ASSSLGEQY